This T cell receptor (beta chain) was sequenced for a study of beta chain features in type 1 diabetes. About the research overall: Patients and healthy donors were similar in age, gender and cell yields.

Reverse transcription of all isolated RNA meant that expressed TCRB transcripts were sequenced. Here immunoSEQ multiplex PCR was the method, and the copy in TCRdb shows in-frame clones only, minus some. The profile shows 970,000 or so clones, roughly 16% of them singletons. V lost 3 bases, J lost 0 bases, and 10 bases lay in between. Germline assignment: CDR1 SGHRS and CDR2 YFSETQ. The CDR3 is made up of 15 amino acids. Concerning this clone: Its antigen is undetermined.

Naive, central memory, regulatory and stem cell-like memory cells within the CD4+ compartment were sorted using CD45RO/CCR7/CD25/CD127/CD95/CD27. Populations obtained by sorting all exceeded 95% purity. Overall study results and limits: Healthy donors had naive, central memory and Treg TCRB repertoires that appeared less similar than those seen among patients.

This receptor was identified in a woman under 30 in good health. Sequenced material: naive CD4+ T cells from blood. The J gene is TRBJ2-1, the V gene TRBV5-1; D remains unclear. CDR3 DNA sequence: TGCGCCAGCAGCTGGACCGAGAGCTCCTACAATGAGCAGTTCTTC. As protein: CASSWTESSYNEQFF. The whole variable domain, filled in from reference TRBV5-1 and TRBJ2-1, reads KAGVTQTPRYLIKTRGQQVTLSCSPISGHRSVSWYQQTPGQGLQFLFEYFSETQRNKGNFPGRFSGRQFSNSRSEMNVSTLELGDSALYLCASSWTESSYNEQFFGPGTRLTVL.